Below, 15 T cell receptor beta chains from the same sample are listed, as sequenced in a study of T cell responses to AZD1222 COVID-19 vaccine. TCRdb's table, derived via immunoSEQ multiplex PCR, lists solely in-frame clones and lacks some. The sample has tens of thousands of clones, approximately 87% seen once. The sequences come from peripheral blood, collected 28 days after the second AZD1222 dose. These receptors all come from an adult who received the AZD1222 COVID-19 vaccine.

The V call is TRBV20-1, the J call TRBJ2-2, with D maybe TRBD2 (5 bases). Trimming took 3 bases from V and 3 from J, leaving 11 bases between them. Germline CDR1 DFQATT, CDR2 SNEGSKA (reference sequence). The CDR3 has 14 residues. CDR3 in DNA: TGCAGTGCTAGTCCCGGGGTCCACACCGGGGAGCTGTTTTTT. It yields the protein CSASPGVHTGELFF.

This clone was observed once. The V gene is TRBV19, the J gene TRBJ1-2; D gene unclear. Looked up from germline, CDR1 is LNHDA and CDR2 is SQIVND (reference sequence). The germline V and J ends were trimmed by 0 bases and 8 bases, with 19 bases remaining between them. CDR3 size: 16 residues. The DNA for the CDR3 is TGTGCCAGTAGTATAGACCACAGATTCCGCCTTAGGGGCTACACCTTC. Its protein is CASSIDHRFRLRGYTF. The full variable domain, with the rest looked up from reference TRBV19 and TRBJ1-2, is DGGITQSPKYLFRKEGQNVTLSCEQNLNHDAMYWYRQDPGQGLRLIYYSQIVNDFQKGDIAEGYSVSREKKESFPLTVTSAQKNPTAFYLCASSIDHRFRLRGYTFGSGTRLTVV.

This chain uses TRBV6-6 with TRBJ1-5; 9 positions agree with TRBD1. The germline CDR1 and CDR2 sequences are MNHNY and SVGAGI (reference sequence). The junction had 1 base not matched to a gene; V was cut back by 4 bases and J by 6 bases. This CDR3 is built from 13 residues. The CDR3 reads CASSWDRVQPQHF. The CDR3 DNA reads as TGTGCCAGCAGTTGGGACAGGGTTCAGCCCCAGCATTTT.

V usage is TRBV27 and J usage is TRBJ2-2; 7 bases are a match to TRBD1. V lost 8 bases to trimming and J lost 2 bases; unmatched junction nucleotides: 5. Germline CDR1 and CDR2: MNHEY and SMNVEV (reference sequence). There are 14 residues in the CDR3. DNA for the CDR3: TGTGCCAGCCGGGACAGCTTAAACACCGGGGAGCTGTTTTTT. This gives the protein CASRDSLNTGELFF.

In this sample, this clone turned up once. This chain links TRBV19 with TRBJ2-5; D is unresolved. Germline CDR1 reads LNHDA; CDR2 reads SQIVND (reference sequence). This CDR3 comprises 11 residues. V lost 2 bases and J lost 7, with 5 bases in between. This chain's CDR3 is CASSIRGTQYF. The CDR3 bases are TGTGCCAGTAGTATAAGAGGGACCCAGTACTTC.

CDR3 nucleotide sequence: TGTGCCAGCAGCCAAGAAATACGTGCTCCCGGACCTACGGGAGGCTACACCTTC. This translates into CASSQEIRAPGPTGGYTF. The V and J genes are TRBV14 and TRBJ1-2; D not resolved. CDR1 is SGHDN and CDR2 is FVKESK in the germline V gene. There are 18 residues in the CDR3. Trimming shortened V by 0 bases and J by 8 bases, and 25 bases separated the two germline ends.

The chain recombines TRBV28 with TRBJ2-1, with TRBD2 matching 7 bases. This CDR3 has 15 residues. Germline assignment: CDR1 MDHEN and CDR2 SYDVKM. V lost 5 bases, J lost 0 bases, and 4 bases stayed unmatched. The CDR3 DNA follows: TGTGCCAGCAGTACCGGGGGGAGCTCCTACAATGAGCAGTTCTTC. The encoded protein is CASSTGGSSYNEQFF. The complete variable domain, with remaining parts taken from reference TRBV28 and TRBJ2-1, reads DVKVTQSSRYLVKRTGEKVFLECVQDMDHENMFWYRQDPGLGLRLIYFSYDVKMKEKGDIPEGYSVSREKKERFSLILESASTNQTSMYLCASSTGGSSYNEQFFGPGTRLTVL.

The CDR3 spells CASSPRGPSTDTQYF. CDR3 bases: TGTGCCAGTAGTCCTCGGGGCCCCAGCACAGATACGCAGTATTTT. The chain has TRBV19 and TRBJ2-3, with D perhaps assigned TRBD1 or TRBD2 (5 bases each). The CDR3 contains 15 residues. The germline CDR1 and CDR2 sequences are LNHDA and SQIVND (reference sequence). Trimming cost V 5 bases and J 0 bases, with 12 bases left between them.

J is TRBJ1-2 and V is TRBV18, with D hard to call. CDR1 and CDR2 from the germline V gene are KGHSH and LQKENI. V lost 6 bases and J lost 7, with 9 bases in between. The CDR3 length is 11 residues. The chain's CDR3 is CASSPLGGYTF. CDR3 sequence (DNA): TGTGCCAGCTCTCCCTTGGGTGGCTACACCTTC. The complete variable domain, with remaining parts taken from reference TRBV18 and TRBJ1-2, reads NAGVMQNPRHLVRRRGQEARLRCSPMKGHSHVYWYRQLPEEGLKFMVYLQKENIIDESGMPKERFSAEFPKEGPSILRIQQVVRGDSAAYFCASSPLGGYTFGSGTRLTVV.

The gene calls are TRBV10-3 and TRBJ2-1, with D perhaps TRBD1 (6 bases). The V gene lost 4 bases and the J gene lost 4 bases, with 8 bases spanning the gap. The CDR3 loop spans 13 amino acids. The germline V gene encodes CDR1 ENHRY and CDR2 SYGVKD. The CDR3 here is CAISGTAYNEQFF. CDR3 nucleotides: TGTGCCATCAGTGGGACAGCTTACAATGAGCAGTTCTTC.

The chain has TRBV6-5 and TRBJ1-2; D uncertain. Between the trimmed V and J ends, which lost 7 bases and 8 bases, there was a span of 14 bases. Germline V lookup: CDR1 MNHEY, CDR2 SVGAGI. The CDR3 totals 12 residues. The CDR3 bases are TGTGCCAGCACCGCGGGCGTTGGAGGCTACACCTTC. This codes for CASTAGVGGYTF.

The chain carries TRBV11-2 and TRBJ2-3; 9 bases fit TRBD2. CDR1 is SGHAT and CDR2 is FQNNGV in the germline V gene. J gave up 4 bases and V 0 bases, and 5 bases lay outside the gene matches. The length of the CDR3 is 16 residues. As DNA, the CDR3 is TGTGCCAGCAGCTTAGATAGGGCTAGCGGGGCAGATACGCAGTATTTT. Translation: CASSLDRASGADTQYF. The entire variable domain, with the rest obtained from reference TRBV11-2 and TRBJ2-3, is as follows: EAGVAQSPRYKIIEKRQSVAFWCNPISGHATLYWYQQILGQGPKLLIQFQNNGVVDDSQLPKDRFSAERLKGVDSTLKIQPAKLEDSAVYLCASSLDRASGADTQYFGPGTRLTVL.

The chain is built from TRBV5-5 and TRBJ2-5, with D perhaps matching TRBD2 (7 bases). V was trimmed by 3 bases and J by 4 bases, leaving 19 bases between them. CDR1 SGHKS and CDR2 YYEKEE come from the germline V gene (reference sequence). The CDR3 has 16 amino acids. CDR3 sequence: CASSSIQGGGAETQYF. CDR3 nucleotides: TGTGCCAGCAGCTCTATACAGGGAGGGGGGGCAGAGACCCAGTACTTC. Full variable domain (missing parts from reference TRBV5-5 and TRBJ2-5): DAGVTQSPTHLIKTRGQQVTLRCSPISGHKSVSWYQQVLGQGPQFIFQYYEKEERGRGNFPDRFSARQFPNYSSELNVNALLLGDSALYLCASSSIQGGGAETQYFGPGTRLLVL.

This CDR3 reads CASSPPNASGRNRHEQYF. The CDR3 DNA reads as TGTGCCAGCTCACCACCAAACGCTAGCGGGAGGAATAGGCACGAGCAGTACTTC. V is TRBV18 and J is TRBJ2-7; 11 bases fit TRBD2. The V gene end was trimmed by 0 bases and the J gene end by 5 bases; junction bases not matched to a gene: 12. Germline CDR1 reads KGHSH; CDR2 reads LQKENI. This CDR3 has 18 residues. Combining the CDR3 with reference TRBV18 and TRBJ2-7 gives the whole variable domain NAGVMQNPRHLVRRRGQEARLRCSPMKGHSHVYWYRQLPEEGLKFMVYLQKENIIDESGMPKERFSAEFPKEGPSILRIQQVVRGDSAAYFCASSPPNASGRNRHEQYFGPGTRLTVT.

The chain recombines TRBV7-9 with TRBJ1-5, with 7 positions matching TRBD1. Germline V lookup: CDR1 SEHNR, CDR2 FQNEAQ (reference sequence). This CDR3 has 15 amino acids. Trimming cost V 5 bases and J 0 bases; bases outside gene matches: 4. The chain's CDR3 is CASSLGTVSNQPQHF. The DNA for the CDR3 is TGTGCCAGCAGCCTTGGGACAGTTAGCAATCAGCCCCAGCATTTT. The whole variable domain, filled in from reference TRBV7-9 and TRBJ1-5, reads DTGVSQNPRHKITKRGQNVTFRCDPISEHNRLYWYRQTLGQGPEFLTYFQNEAQLEKSRLLSDRFSAERPKGSFSTLEIQRTEQGDSAMYLCASSLGTVSNQPQHFGDGTRLSIL.